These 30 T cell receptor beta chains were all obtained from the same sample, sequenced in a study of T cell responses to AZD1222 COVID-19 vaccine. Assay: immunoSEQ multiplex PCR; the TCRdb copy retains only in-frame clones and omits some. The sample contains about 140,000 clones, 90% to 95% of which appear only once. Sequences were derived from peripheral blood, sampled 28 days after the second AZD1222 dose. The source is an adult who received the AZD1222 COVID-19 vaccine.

Written as DNA, the CDR3 is TGTGCCAGCAGTTTCGACTCCACAGGGAGAGGCTCACCCCTCCACTTT. It specifies CASSFDSTGRGSPLHF. The rearrangement uses TRBV27 and TRBJ1-6; weak D call: TRBD1 (6 bases). The CDR3 covers 16 residues. Between the trimmed V and J ends, which lost 3 bases and 10 bases, there was a span of 19 bases. Germline values: CDR1 MNHEY, CDR2 SMNVEV (reference sequence).

For the CDR3, the DNA is TGTGCCAGCAGCCCAGGGGCAGGGGGAGAGACCCAGTACTTC. Translating gives CASSPGAGGETQYF. The chain couples TRBV11-3 to TRBJ2-5; TRBD1 matches at 7 bases. This CDR3 contains 14 residues. Trimming cost V 5 bases and J 4 bases; bases outside gene matches: 7. Germline CDR1 reads SGHNT; CDR2 reads YENEEA.

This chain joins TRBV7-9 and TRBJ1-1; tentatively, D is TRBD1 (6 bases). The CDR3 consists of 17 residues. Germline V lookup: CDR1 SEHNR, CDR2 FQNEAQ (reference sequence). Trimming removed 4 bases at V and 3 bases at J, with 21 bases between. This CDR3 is CASSSRVHRVGHTEAFF. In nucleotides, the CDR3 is TGTGCCAGCAGCTCCCGGGTTCACAGGGTAGGACACACTGAAGCTTTCTTT.

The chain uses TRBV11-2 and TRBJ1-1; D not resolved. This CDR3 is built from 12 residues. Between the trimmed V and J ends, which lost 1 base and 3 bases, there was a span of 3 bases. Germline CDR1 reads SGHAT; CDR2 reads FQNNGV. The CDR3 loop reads CASSLVDTEAFF. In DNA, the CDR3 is TGTGCCAGCAGCTTAGTAGACACTGAAGCTTTCTTT. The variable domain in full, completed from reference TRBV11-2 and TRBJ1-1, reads EAGVAQSPRYKIIEKRQSVAFWCNPISGHATLYWYQQILGQGPKLLIQFQNNGVVDDSQLPKDRFSAERLKGVDSTLKIQPAKLEDSAVYLCASSLVDTEAFFGQGTRLTVV.

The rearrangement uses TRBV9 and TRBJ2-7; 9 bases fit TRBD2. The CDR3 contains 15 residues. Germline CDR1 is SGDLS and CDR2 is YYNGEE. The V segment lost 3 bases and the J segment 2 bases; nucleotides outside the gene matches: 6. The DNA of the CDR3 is TGTGCCAGCAGCGCGACTAGCGGCCCTACCTACGAGCAGTACTTC. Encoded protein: CASSATSGPTYEQYF.

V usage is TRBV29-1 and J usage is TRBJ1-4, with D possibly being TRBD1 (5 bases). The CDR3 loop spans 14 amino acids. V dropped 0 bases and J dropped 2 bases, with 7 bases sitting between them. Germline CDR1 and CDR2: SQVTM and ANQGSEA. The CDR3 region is CSVEDGGTNEKLFF. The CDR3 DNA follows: TGCAGCGTTGAAGATGGGGGGACTAATGAAAAACTGTTTTTT.

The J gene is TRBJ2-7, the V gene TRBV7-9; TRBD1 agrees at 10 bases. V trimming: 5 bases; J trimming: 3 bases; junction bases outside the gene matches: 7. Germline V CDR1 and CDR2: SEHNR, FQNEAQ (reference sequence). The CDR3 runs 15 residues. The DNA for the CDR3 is TGTGCCAGCAGCCCGCCATGGGACAGGGGCTACGAGCAGTACTTC. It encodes CASSPPWDRGYEQYF. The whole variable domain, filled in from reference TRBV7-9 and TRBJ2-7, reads DTGVSQNPRHKITKRGQNVTFRCDPISEHNRLYWYRQTLGQGPEFLTYFQNEAQLEKSRLLSDRFSAERPKGSFSTLEIQRTEQGDSAMYLCASSPPWDRGYEQYFGPGTRLTVT.

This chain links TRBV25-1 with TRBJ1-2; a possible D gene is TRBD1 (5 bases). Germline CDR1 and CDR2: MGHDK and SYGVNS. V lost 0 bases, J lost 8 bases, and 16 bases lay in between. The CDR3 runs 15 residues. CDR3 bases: TGTGCCAGCAGTGAATACCCAGGGAGACTCGACGGCTACACCTTC. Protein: CASSEYPGRLDGYTF.

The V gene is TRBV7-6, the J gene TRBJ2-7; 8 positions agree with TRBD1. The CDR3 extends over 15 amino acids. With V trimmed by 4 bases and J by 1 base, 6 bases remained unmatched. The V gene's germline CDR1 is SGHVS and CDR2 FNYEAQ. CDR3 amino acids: CASSSDRGASYEQYF. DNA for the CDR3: TGTGCCAGCAGCTCCGACAGGGGCGCATCCTACGAGCAGTACTTC.

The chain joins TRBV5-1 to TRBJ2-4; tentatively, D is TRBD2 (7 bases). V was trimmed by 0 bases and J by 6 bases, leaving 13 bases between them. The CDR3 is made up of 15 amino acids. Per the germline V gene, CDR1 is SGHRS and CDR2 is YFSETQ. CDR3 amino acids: CASSLAVGGPNIQYF. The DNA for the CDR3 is TGCGCCAGCAGCTTGGCTGTGGGGGGGCCAAACATTCAGTACTTC.

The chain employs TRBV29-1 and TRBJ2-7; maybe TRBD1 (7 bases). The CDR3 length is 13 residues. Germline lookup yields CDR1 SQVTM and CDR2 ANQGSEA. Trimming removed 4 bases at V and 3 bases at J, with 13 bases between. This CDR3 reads CSVAGDRVYEQYF. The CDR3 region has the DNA TGCAGCGTTGCGGGGGACAGAGTCTACGAGCAGTACTTC.

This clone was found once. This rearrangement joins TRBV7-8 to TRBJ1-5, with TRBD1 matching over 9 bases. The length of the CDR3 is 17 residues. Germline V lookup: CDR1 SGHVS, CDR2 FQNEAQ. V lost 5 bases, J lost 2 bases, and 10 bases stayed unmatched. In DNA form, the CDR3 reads TGTGCCAGCAGCCGCAGCGGGACAGGGAGTGGCAATCAGCCCCAGCATTTT. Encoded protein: CASSRSGTGSGNQPQHF.

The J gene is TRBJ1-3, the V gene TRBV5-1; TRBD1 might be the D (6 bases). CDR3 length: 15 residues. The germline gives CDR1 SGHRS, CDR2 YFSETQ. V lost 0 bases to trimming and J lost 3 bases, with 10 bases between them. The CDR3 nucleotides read TGCGCCAGCAGCTTGGTCGAGGGGGGTGGAAACACCATATATTTT. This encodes CASSLVEGGGNTIYF. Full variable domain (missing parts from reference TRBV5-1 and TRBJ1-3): KAGVTQTPRYLIKTRGQQVTLSCSPISGHRSVSWYQQTPGQGLQFLFEYFSETQRNKGNFPGRFSGRQFSNSRSEMNVSTLELGDSALYLCASSLVEGGGNTIYFGEGSWLTVV.

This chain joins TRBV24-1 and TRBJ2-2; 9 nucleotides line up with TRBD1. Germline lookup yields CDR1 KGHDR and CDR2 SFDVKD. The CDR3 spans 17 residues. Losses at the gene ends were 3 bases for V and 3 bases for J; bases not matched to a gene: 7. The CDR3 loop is CATSDGTGRTYTGELFF. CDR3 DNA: TGTGCCACCAGTGATGGGACAGGGCGGACGTACACCGGGGAGCTGTTTTTT.

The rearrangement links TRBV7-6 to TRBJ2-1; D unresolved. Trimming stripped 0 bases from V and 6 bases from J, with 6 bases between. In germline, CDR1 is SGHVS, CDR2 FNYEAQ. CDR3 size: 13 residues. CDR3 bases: TGTGCCAGCAGCTTAGCGGACGGCAATGAGCAGTTCTTC. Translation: CASSLADGNEQFF.

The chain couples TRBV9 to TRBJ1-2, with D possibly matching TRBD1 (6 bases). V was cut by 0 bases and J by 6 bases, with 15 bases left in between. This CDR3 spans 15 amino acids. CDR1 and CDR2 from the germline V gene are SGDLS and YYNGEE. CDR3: CASSVGLRGRDGYTF. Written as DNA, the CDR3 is TGTGCCAGCAGCGTAGGGCTCAGGGGCCGGGATGGCTACACCTTC.

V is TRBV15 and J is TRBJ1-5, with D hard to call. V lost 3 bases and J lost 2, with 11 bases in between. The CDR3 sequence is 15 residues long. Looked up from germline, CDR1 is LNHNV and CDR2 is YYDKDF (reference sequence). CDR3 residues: CATSSLGRGNQPQHF. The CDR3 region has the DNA TGTGCCACCAGCAGTTTGGGAAGAGGCAATCAGCCCCAGCATTTT.

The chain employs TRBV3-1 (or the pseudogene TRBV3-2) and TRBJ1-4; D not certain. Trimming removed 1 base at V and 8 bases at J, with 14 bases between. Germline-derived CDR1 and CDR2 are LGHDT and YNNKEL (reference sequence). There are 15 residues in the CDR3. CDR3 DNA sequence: TGTGCCAGCAGCCAAGGACGAGGGAGTGGAGAAAAACTGTTTTTT. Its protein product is CASSQGRGSGEKLFF.

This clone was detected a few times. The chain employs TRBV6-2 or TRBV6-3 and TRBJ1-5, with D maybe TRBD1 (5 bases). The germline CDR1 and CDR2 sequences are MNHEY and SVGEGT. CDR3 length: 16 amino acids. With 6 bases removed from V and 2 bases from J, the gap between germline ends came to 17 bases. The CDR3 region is CASSRPAGSGNQPQHF. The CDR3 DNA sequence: TGTGCCAGCAGCCGACCTGCAGGGAGCGGCAATCAGCCCCAGCATTTT.

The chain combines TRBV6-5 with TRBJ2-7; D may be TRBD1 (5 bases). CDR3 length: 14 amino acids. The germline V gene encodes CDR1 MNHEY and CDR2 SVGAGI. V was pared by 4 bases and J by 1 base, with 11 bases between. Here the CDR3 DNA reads TGTGCCAGCAGTTCTGGGGCCGGGTCCTACGAGCAGTACTTC. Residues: CASSSGAGSYEQYF.

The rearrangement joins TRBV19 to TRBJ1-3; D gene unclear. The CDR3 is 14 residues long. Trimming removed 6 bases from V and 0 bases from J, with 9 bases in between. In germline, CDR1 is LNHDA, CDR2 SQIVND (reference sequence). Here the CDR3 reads CASRAEVSGNTIYF. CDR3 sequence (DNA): TGTGCCAGTAGGGCTGAAGTCTCTGGAAACACCATATATTTT.

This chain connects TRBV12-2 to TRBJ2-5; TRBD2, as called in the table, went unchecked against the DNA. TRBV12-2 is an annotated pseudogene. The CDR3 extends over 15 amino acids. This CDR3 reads CASRLPLAGGGTQYF. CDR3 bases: TGTGCAAGTCGCTTGCCTTTAGCGGGAGGAGGGACCCAGTACTTC.

CDR3 sequence reads: CASSEGQVARATQYF. In DNA form, the CDR3 reads TGTGCCAGCAGCGAGGGACAGGTAGCAAGGGCTACGCAGTATTTT. The rearrangement joins TRBV9 to TRBJ2-3; 8 bases match TRBD1. CDR1 SGDLS and CDR2 YYNGEE come from the germline V gene. V lost 3 bases, J lost 8 bases, and 11 bases stayed unmatched. The CDR3 runs to 15 residues.

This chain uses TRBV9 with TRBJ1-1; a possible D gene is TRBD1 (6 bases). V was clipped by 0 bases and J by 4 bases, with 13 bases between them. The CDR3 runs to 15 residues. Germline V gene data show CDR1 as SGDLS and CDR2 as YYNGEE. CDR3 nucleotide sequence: TGTGCCAGCAGCGTAGACGGCAGGGGCGGCACTGAAGCTTTCTTT. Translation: CASSVDGRGGTEAFF.

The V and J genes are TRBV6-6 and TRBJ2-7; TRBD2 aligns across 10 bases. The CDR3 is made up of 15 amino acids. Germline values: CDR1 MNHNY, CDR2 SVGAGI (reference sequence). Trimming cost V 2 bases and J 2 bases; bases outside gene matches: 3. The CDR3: CASSYVSGGAYEQYF. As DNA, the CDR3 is TGTGCCAGCAGTTACGTGAGCGGGGGGGCCTACGAGCAGTACTTC.

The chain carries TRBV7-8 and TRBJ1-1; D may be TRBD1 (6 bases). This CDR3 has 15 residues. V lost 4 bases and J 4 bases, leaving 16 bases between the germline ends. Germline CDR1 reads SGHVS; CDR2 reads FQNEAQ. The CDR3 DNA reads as TGTGCCAGCAGCTCCACGTTGACAGGATTCACTGAAGCTTTCTTT. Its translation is CASSSTLTGFTEAFF.

Here the CDR3 reads CAISEGVYEKLFF. For the CDR3, the DNA is TGTGCCATCAGTGAGGGGGTTTATGAAAAACTGTTTTTT. The J gene is TRBJ1-4, the V gene TRBV10-3; no clear D gene. This CDR3 is built from 13 residues. V was shortened by 2 bases and J by 6 bases, with 7 bases between the two germline ends. Germline V CDR1 and CDR2: ENHRY, SYGVKD.

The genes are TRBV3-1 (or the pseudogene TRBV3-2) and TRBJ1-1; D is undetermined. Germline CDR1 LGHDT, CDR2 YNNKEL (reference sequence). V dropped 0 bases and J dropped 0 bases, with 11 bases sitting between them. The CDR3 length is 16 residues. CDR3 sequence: CASSQDEFRLNTEAFF. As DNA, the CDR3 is TGTGCCAGCAGCCAAGACGAATTCAGGTTGAACACTGAAGCTTTCTTT.

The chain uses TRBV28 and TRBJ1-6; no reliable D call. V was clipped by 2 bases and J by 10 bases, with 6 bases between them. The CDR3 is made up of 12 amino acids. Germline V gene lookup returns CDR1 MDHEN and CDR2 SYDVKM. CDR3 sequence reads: CASSLTGSPLHF. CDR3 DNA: TGTGCCAGCAGTTTAACTGGCTCACCCCTCCACTTT. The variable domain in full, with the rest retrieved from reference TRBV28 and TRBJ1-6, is DVKVTQSSRYLVKRTGEKVFLECVQDMDHENMFWYRQDPGLGLRLIYFSYDVKMKEKGDIPEGYSVSREKKERFSLILESASTNQTSMYLCASSLTGSPLHFGNGTRLTVT.

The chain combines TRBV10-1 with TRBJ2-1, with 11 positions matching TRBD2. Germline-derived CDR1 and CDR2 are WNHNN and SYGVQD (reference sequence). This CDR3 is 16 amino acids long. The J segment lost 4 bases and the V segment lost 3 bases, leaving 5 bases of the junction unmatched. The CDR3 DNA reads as TGCGCCAGCAGTGAACTAGCGGGGGACTCTTACAATGAGCAGTTCTTC. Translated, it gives CASSELAGDSYNEQFF.